This T cell receptor beta chain stems from a study of blood T cell repertoires in COVID-19. Trimming shortened V by 0 bases and J by 7 bases, and 18 bases separated the two germline ends. CDR3 length: 15 amino acids. Germline V gene sequence: CDR1 GTSNPN, CDR2 SVGIG (reference sequence). This clone was detected only once. This table comes from immunoSEQ multiplex PCR, and its TCRdb copy is limited to in-frame clones, with some not included. The sample records 60,000 to 85,000 clones, 60% to 80% being singletons. The chain is built from TRBV30 and TRBJ2-5; D perhaps matches TRBD1 (9 bases). This TCR came from an older woman with acute or convalescent COVID-19. The source material was peripheral blood. CDR3 nucleotide sequence: TGTGCCTGGAGTGTCGGGACAGGGACTAGGGCGACCCAGTACTTC. Amino acid sequence: CAWSVGTGTRATQYF.